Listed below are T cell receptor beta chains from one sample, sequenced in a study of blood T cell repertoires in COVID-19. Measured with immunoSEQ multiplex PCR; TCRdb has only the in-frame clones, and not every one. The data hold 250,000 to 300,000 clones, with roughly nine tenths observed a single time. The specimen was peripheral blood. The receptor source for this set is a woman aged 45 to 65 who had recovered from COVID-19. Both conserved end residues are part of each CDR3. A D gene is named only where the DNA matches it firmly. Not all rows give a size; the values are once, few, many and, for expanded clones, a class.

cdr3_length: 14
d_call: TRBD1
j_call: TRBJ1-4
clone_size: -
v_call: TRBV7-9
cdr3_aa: CASSPGQGVEKLFF
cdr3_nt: TGTGCCAGCTCACCGGGACAGGGGGTTGAAAAACTGTTTTTT

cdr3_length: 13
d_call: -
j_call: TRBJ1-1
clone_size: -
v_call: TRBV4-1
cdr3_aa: CASSQEGVTEAFF
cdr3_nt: TGCGCCAGCAGCCAAGAAGGGGTGACTGAAGCTTTCTTT

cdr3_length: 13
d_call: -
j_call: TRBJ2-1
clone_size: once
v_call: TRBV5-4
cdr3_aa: CASSHTSNNEQFF
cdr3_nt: TGTGCCAGCAGCCATACTAGTAACAATGAGCAGTTCTTC

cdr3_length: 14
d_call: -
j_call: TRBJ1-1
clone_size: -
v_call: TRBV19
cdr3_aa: CASISRREGTEAFF
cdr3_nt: TGTGCCAGTATTTCACGGCGGGAGGGCACTGAAGCTTTCTTT

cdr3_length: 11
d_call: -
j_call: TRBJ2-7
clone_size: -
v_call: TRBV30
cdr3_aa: CAWSSVYEQYF
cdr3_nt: TGTGCCTGGAGCAGTGTCTACGAGCAGTACTTC

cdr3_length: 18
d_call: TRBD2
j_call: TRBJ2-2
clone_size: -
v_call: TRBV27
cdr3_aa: CASSFILAGGPNTGELFF
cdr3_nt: TGTGCCAGCAGTTTTATACTAGCGGGAGGGCCGAACACCGGGGAGCTGTTTTTT

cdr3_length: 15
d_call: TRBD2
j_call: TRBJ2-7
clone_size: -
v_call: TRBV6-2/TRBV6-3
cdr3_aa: CASSLVASGAYEQYF
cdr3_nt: TGTGCCAGCAGTTTAGTTGCTAGCGGAGCCTACGAGCAGTACTTC

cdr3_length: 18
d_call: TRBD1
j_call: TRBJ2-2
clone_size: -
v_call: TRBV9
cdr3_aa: CASSVRTGNEWDTGELFF
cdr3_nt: TGTGCCAGCAGCGTCCGGACAGGGAACGAGTGGGACACCGGGGAGCTGTTTTTT

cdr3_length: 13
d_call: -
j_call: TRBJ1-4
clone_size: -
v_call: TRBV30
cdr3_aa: CAWSQGFGEKLFF
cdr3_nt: TGTGCCTGGAGTCAGGGATTCGGTGAAAAACTGTTTTTT

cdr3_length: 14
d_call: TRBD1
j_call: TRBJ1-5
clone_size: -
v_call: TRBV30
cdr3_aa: CACTRGQGNQPQHF
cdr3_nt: TGTGCCTGCACTAGGGGACAGGGCAATCAGCCCCAGCATTTT

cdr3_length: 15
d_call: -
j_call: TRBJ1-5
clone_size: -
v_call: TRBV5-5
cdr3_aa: CASSLVGGSNQPQHF
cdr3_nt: TGTGCCAGCAGCTTGGTGGGAGGCAGCAATCAGCCCCAGCATTTT

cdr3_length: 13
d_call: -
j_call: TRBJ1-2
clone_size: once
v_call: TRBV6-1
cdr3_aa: CASSEEAAYGYTF
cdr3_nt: TGTGCCAGCAGTGAAGAGGCGGCCTATGGCTACACCTTC

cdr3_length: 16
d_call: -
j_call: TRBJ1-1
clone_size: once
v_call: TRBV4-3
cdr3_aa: CASSQGALGMNTEAFF
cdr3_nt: TGCGCCAGCAGCCAGGGGGCTTTGGGGATGAACACTGAAGCTTTCTTT

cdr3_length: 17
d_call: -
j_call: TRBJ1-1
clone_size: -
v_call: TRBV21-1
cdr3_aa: CASSKAHGDRVLTEAFF
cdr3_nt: TGTGCCAGCAGCAAAGCGCATGGGGACAGGGTACTCACTGAAGCTTTCTTT

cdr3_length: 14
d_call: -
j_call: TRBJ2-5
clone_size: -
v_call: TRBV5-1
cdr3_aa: CASSPGHYQETQYF
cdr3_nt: TGCGCCAGCAGCCCGGGACATTACCAAGAGACCCAGTACTTC

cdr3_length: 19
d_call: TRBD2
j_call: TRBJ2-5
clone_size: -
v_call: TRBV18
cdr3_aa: CASSPPVGPGGDRQETQYF
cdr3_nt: TGTGCCAGCTCACCACCGGTAGGGCCTGGGGGGGACCGTCAAGAGACCCAGTACTTC

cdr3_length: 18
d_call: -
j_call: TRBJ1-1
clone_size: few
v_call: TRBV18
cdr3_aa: CASSPSRNADRIDTEAFF
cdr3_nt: TGTGCCAGCTCACCTTCCCGTAACGCAGACAGGATAGATACTGAAGCTTTCTTT

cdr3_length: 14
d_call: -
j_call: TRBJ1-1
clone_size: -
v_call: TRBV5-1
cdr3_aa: CASSLEVQGQGAFF
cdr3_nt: TGCGCCAGCAGCTTGGAGGTTCAGGGGCAGGGAGCTTTCTTT

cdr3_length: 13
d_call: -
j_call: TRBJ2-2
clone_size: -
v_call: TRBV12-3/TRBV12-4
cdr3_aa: CASSFANTGELFF
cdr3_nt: TGTGCCAGCAGTTTCGCGAACACCGGGGAGCTGTTTTTT

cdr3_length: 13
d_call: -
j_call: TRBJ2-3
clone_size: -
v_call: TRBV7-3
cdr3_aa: CASSSFSTDTQYF
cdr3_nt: TGTGCCAGCAGCTCCTTTAGCACAGATACGCAGTATTTT

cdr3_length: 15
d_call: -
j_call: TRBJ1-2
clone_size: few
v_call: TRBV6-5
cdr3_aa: CASSYSRGGNYGYTF
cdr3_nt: TGTGCCAGCAGTTACTCCCGGGGGGGAAACTATGGCTACACCTTC

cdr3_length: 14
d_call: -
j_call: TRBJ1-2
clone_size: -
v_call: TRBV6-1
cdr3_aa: CASSEGGGLYGYTF
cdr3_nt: TGTGCCAGCAGTGAAGGAGGAGGGCTCTATGGCTACACCTTC

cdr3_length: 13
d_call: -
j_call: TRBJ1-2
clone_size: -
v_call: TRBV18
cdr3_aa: CASSLQAGYGYTF
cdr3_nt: TGTGCCAGCTCCCTACAGGCCGGCTATGGCTACACCTTC

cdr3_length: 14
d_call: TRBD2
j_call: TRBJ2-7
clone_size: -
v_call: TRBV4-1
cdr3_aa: CASSPGRGSYEQYF
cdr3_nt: TGCGCCAGCAGCCCTGGGAGGGGTTCCTACGAGCAGTACTTC

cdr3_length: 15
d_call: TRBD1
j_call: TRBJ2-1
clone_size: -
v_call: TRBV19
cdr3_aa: CASNTQGVPRNEQFF
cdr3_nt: TGTGCCAGCAATACTCAGGGGGTCCCCCGCAATGAGCAGTTCTTC

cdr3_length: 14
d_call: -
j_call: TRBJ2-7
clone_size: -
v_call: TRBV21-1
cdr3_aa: CASIPGTGTYEQYF
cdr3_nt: TGTGCCAGCATTCCTGGGACAGGAACCTACGAGCAGTACTTC

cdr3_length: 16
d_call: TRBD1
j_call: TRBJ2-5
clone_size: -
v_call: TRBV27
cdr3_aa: CASSRGTGLGWETQYF
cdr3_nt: TGTGCCAGCAGTCGTGGGACAGGGTTGGGGTGGGAGACCCAGTACTTC

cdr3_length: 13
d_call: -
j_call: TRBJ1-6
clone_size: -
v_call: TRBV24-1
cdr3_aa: CATSAGANSPLHF
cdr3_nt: TGTGCCACCAGTGCTGGGGCAAATTCACCCCTCCACTTT

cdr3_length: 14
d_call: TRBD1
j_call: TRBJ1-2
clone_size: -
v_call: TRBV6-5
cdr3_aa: CASSRPGQGYGYTF
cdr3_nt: TGTGCCAGCAGTCGGCCGGGACAGGGCTATGGCTACACCTTC

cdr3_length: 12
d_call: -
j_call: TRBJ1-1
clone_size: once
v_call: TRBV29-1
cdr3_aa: CSVESGGTEAFF
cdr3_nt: TGCAGCGTTGAGTCGGGTGGAACTGAAGCTTTCTTT

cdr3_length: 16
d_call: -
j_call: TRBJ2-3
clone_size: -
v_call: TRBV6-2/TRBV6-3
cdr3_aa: CASSYSVPRGPDTQYF
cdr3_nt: TGTGCCAGCAGTTACTCGGTTCCTAGGGGCCCAGATACGCAGTATTTT

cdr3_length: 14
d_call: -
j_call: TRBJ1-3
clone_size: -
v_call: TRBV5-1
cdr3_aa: CASSVDLLGNTIYF
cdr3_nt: TGCGCCAGCAGCGTGGACTTGTTGGGAAACACCATATATTTT

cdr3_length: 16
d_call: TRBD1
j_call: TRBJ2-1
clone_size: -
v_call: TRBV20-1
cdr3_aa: CSASGQGRGFYNEQFF
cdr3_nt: TGCAGTGCTAGTGGACAGGGTCGAGGCTTCTACAATGAGCAGTTCTTC

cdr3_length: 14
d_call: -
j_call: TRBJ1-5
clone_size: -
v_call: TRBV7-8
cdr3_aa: CASSLAGQTQPQHF
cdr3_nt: TGTGCCAGCAGCTTGGCGGGGCAAACTCAGCCCCAGCATTTT